The rows below give T cell receptor beta chains drawn from one sample of a study of blood T cells in healthy people across ages. TCRdb re-derived calls from the 5' RACE reads in MiXCR, one entry per CDR3 protein. The sample holds about 800,000 distinct CDR3 sequences, approximately 25% seen once. This same sample was also taken into another study, of T cells of mothers and their children.

Sample: blood. These receptors were obtained from a boy aged 5 to 17 in good health. The CDR3 runs from the conserved cysteine through the conserved F or W. The D gene is left open where the match is weak. Size is omitted from some rows. Given values are once, few, many or a class for expanded clones.

J: TRBJ2-5
V: TRBV27
D: NA
size: NA
CDR3: CASSQGDRRQETQYF
DNA: TGTGCCAGCAGCCAAGGCGACCGAAGACAAGAGACCCAGTACTTC

J: TRBJ1-2
V: TRBV4-3
D: NA
size: NA
CDR3: CASSQGREDGYTF
DNA: TGCGCCAGCAGCCAAGGGAGAGAGGATGGCTACACCTTC

J: TRBJ2-5
V: TRBV9
D: TRBD1
size: few
CDR3: CASSVEGTGRETQYF
DNA: TGTGCCAGCAGCGTAGAAGGGACAGGGAGAGAGACCCAGTACTTC

J: TRBJ1-4
V: TRBV20-1
D: NA
size: NA
CDR3: CSARDARAANEKLFF
DNA: TGCAGTGCTAGAGATGCCCGGGCGGCTAATGAAAAACTGTTTTTT

J: TRBJ2-7
V: TRBV29-1
D: NA
size: NA
CDR3: CSVEDPGSSYERYF
DNA: TGCAGCGTTGAAGATCCCGGGAGCTCCTACGAGCGGTACTTC

J: TRBJ2-1
V: TRBV19
D: TRBD1
size: NA
CDR3: CASSMGPGTDEFF
DNA: TGTGCCAGTAGTATGGGGCCGGGGACAGATGAGTTCTTC

J: TRBJ2-7
V: TRBV14
D: TRBD1
size: NA
CDR3: CASSQDGQGSYEQYF
DNA: TGTGCCAGCAGCCAAGACGGACAGGGCTCCTACGAGCAGTACTTC

J: TRBJ2-3
V: TRBV7-2
D: TRBD2
size: few
CDR3: CASSLGGGDGTDTQYF
DNA: TGTGCCAGCAGCCTAGGTGGGGGGGATGGCACAGATACGCAGTATTTT

J: TRBJ1-1
V: TRBV29-1
D: TRBD1
size: few
CDR3: CSVQRGQGVVNTEAFF
DNA: TGCAGCGTACAAAGGGGACAGGGAGTTGTGAACACTGAAGCTTTCTTT

J: TRBJ1-4
V: TRBV11-2
D: NA
size: NA
CDR3: CASSSGTLGATNEKLFF
DNA: TGTGCCAGCAGCTCCGGGACACTAGGTGCAACTAATGAAAAACTGTTTTTT

J: TRBJ1-1
V: TRBV6-2/TRBV6-3
D: NA
size: once
CDR3: CASSYGGATEAFF
DNA: TGTGCCAGCAGTTACGGGGGGGCAACTGAAGCTTTCTTT

J: TRBJ2-5
V: TRBV12-3/TRBV12-4
D: NA
size: few
CDR3: CASSLLGFQAETQYF
DNA: TGTGCCAGCAGTTTACTGGGGTTTCAGGCAGAGACCCAGTACTTC

J: TRBJ2-7
V: TRBV28
D: NA
size: few
CDR3: CASSSPGAAGYEQYF
DNA: TGTGCCAGCAGTTCACCCGGGGCCGCCGGCTACGAGCAGTACTTC

J: TRBJ2-7
V: TRBV4-1
D: TRBD1
size: NA
CDR3: CASSSPGQVIYEQYF
DNA: TGCGCCAGCAGCTCGCCGGGACAGGTGATCTACGAGCAGTACTTC

J: TRBJ2-7
V: TRBV10-3
D: TRBD1
size: NA
CDR3: CAISEAGQGSRSYEQYF
DNA: TGTGCCATCAGTGAGGCGGGACAGGGATCTCGGTCCTACGAGCAGTACTTC

J: TRBJ1-1
V: TRBV19
D: NA
size: NA
CDR3: CANSLGGEAFF
DNA: TGTGCCAATAGTCTGGGGGGTGAAGCTTTCTTT

J: TRBJ2-5
V: TRBV14
D: NA
size: few
CDR3: CASSHGWRQRKETQYF
DNA: TGTGCCAGCAGCCATGGGTGGCGCCAGAGGAAAGAGACCCAGTACTTC

J: TRBJ2-3
V: TRBV15
D: NA
size: few
CDR3: CATSAGKNTQYF
DNA: TGTGCCACCAGCGCGGGTAAGAATACGCAGTATTTT

J: TRBJ2-5
V: TRBV19
D: NA
size: NA
CDR3: CASSERNQETQYF
DNA: TGTGCCAGTAGTGAGCGGAACCAAGAGACCCAGTACTTC

J: TRBJ2-1
V: TRBV6-2/TRBV6-3
D: NA
size: NA
CDR3: CASRTLYNEQFF
DNA: TGTGCCAGCAGGACCCTCTACAATGAGCAGTTCTTC

J: TRBJ2-5
V: TRBV7-3
D: NA
size: NA
CDR3: CASSTGGDWETQYF
DNA: TGTGCCAGCAGCACCGGCGGGGACTGGGAGACCCAGTACTTC

J: TRBJ1-2
V: TRBV9
D: NA
size: NA
CDR3: CASSPYRQSNYGYTF
DNA: TGTGCCAGCAGCCCATACCGACAGAGCAACTATGGCTACACCTTC